Sequencing of this T cell receptor beta chain was carried out in a study of blood T cell repertoires in COVID-19. Study-wide context: Sites across the United States, Italy and Spain contributed samples from acute and convalescent COVID-19.

As processed by the authors: Reference gene primer amplification gave estimated nucleated cell counts. Generated by immunoSEQ multiplex PCR, the TCRdb table keeps only in-frame clones and is missing some. That table supplies the V and J calls and clone size; D and trimming were determined from the DNA. This table has about 86,000 clones, around 80% appearing once. This CDR3 is 21 amino acids long. V shed 0 bases and J 3 bases; nucleotides not matched to a gene: 20. Germline assignment: CDR1 LGHNA and CDR2 YSLEER. Sample: peripheral blood. This sequence originates from a woman older than 75 with active or convalescent COVID-19. The chain joins TRBV4-3 to TRBJ2-3, with 8 bases matching TRBD1. This chain's CDR3 is CASSQDKGQGRVGAGTDTQYF. The CDR3 bases are TGCGCCAGCAGCCAAGATAAAGGACAGGGTCGAGTGGGGGCTGGGACAGATACGCAGTATTTT.